Below, 12 T cell receptor beta chains from the same sample are listed, as sequenced in a study of Ad26.COV2.S vaccination and SARS-CoV-2 variants. Sequenced by immunoSEQ multiplex PCR; TCRdb stores in-frame clones only, minus some. Altogether about 350,000 clones are present, about 86% being singletons, with the ten largest covering approximately 11%. Treatment denoted: roughly 20 received Ad26.COV2.S at low or high dose, single or two shots; five or six received placebo; per-sample allocation not given. Day 63 after the first vaccine or placebo injection was the time point for sampling. The sample here was peripheral blood, taken in a trial of Ad26.COV2.S vaccine versus placebo. These receptors all come from a person between 18 and 59 years old who received the Ad26.COV2.S COVID-19 vaccine or a placebo.

The table lists this clone with a few counts. The rearrangement links TRBV10-1 to TRBJ2-7; 13 positions match TRBD2. Germline-derived CDR1 and CDR2 are WNHNN and SYGVQD (reference sequence). The length of the CDR3 is 15 residues. V shed 8 bases and J 5 bases; nucleotides not matched to a gene: 9. The CDR3 is CASGGLAGRNHEQYF. In nucleotides, the CDR3 is TGCGCCAGCGGGGGACTAGCGGGAAGGAACCACGAGCAGTACTTC.

This clone was detected only once. The genes are TRBV4-3 and TRBJ1-1; D is possibly TRBD1 (5 bases). CDR1 is LGHNA, CDR2 YSLEER, per germline. Trimming took off 0 bases at V and 4 bases at J, with 9 bases between the two ends. This CDR3 contains 14 residues. CDR3 DNA sequence: TGCGCCAGCAGCCAAGAGGGGGGAGCCACTGAAGCTTTCTTT. Translating gives CASSQEGGATEAFF.

The V and J genes are TRBV2 and TRBJ2-7; TRBD1 or TRBD2 may be the D gene (5 bases each). The CDR3 is 14 residues long. V was cut by 7 bases and J by 7 bases, with 20 bases left in between. Germline loops: CDR1 SNHLY, CDR2 FYNNEI. This CDR3 is CASMTVPGTGEQYF. In nucleotides, the CDR3 is TGTGCCAGCATGACCGTTCCAGGGACGGGGGAGCAGTACTTC.

This rearrangement joins TRBV12-3 or TRBV12-4 to TRBJ1-2; no reliable D call. CDR3 length: 12 residues. The V end lost 3 bases, the J end lost 5 bases, and 7 bases lay between the germline ends. The CDR3 DNA sequence: TGTGCCAGCAGTTTGTTACAATATGGCTACACCTTC. It translates to CASSLLQYGYTF.

CDR3: CASSVATMDAATGELFF. In nucleotides, the CDR3 is TGTGCCAGCAGCGTAGCTACGATGGACGCTGCCACCGGGGAGCTGTTTTTT. The chain uses TRBV9 and TRBJ2-2; D is ambiguous. V lost 0 bases to trimming and J lost 4 bases, with 16 bases between them. The CDR3 is 17 amino acids. Germline-derived CDR1 and CDR2 are SGDLS and YYNGEE.

The rearrangement links TRBV10-2 to TRBJ1-2; perhaps TRBD1 as D (6 bases). Trimming left V 5 bases short and J 3 bases short, with 7 bases between. The CDR3 is 12 amino acids. Germline values: CDR1 WSHSY, CDR2 SAAADI. The CDR3 is CASSSGDYGYTF. The CDR3 DNA is TGCGCCAGCAGTTCAGGGGACTATGGCTACACCTTC.

This chain connects TRBV2 to TRBJ2-7; 11 positions agree with TRBD2. V gave up 6 bases and J gave up 9 bases; unmatched junction bases: 10. The CDR3 has 14 residues. The V gene's germline CDR1 is SNHLY and CDR2 FYNNEI. Here the CDR3 reads CASRETSGARWQYF. As DNA, the CDR3 is TGTGCCAGCAGAGAGACTAGCGGGGCCCGCTGGCAGTACTTC.

The chain links TRBV7-2 to TRBJ1-2, with TRBD1 as a possible D gene (6 bases). The CDR3 totals 13 residues. CDR1 SGHTA and CDR2 FQGNSA come from the germline V gene. With 5 bases removed from V and 8 bases from J, the gap between germline ends came to 15 bases. CDR3 sequence reads: CASSPWGAGGYTF. The CDR3 region has the DNA TGTGCCAGCAGCCCTTGGGGGGCTGGCGGCTACACCTTC.

This chain joins TRBV19 and TRBJ1-5, with D perhaps matching TRBD1 (6 bases). CDR3 length: 15 amino acids. The germline V and J ends were trimmed by 3 bases and 0 bases, with 9 bases remaining between them. Per the germline V gene, CDR1 is LNHDA and CDR2 is SQIVND (reference sequence). CDR3 residues: CASSISDSSNQPQHF. CDR3 DNA: TGTGCCAGTAGTATCTCGGACAGTAGCAATCAGCCCCAGCATTTT.

The chain recombines TRBV5-8 with TRBJ2-7; D is uncertain. The CDR3 has 14 residues. CDR1 is SGHTS and CDR2 is YDEGEE in the germline V gene. Trimming removed 1 base from V and 2 bases from J, with 10 bases in between. The CDR3 region is CASSLSPSTYEQYF. The CDR3 coding sequence is TGTGCCAGCAGCTTGTCCCCATCTACCTACGAGCAGTACTTC.

The chain combines TRBV10-3 with TRBJ2-7; D is tentatively TRBD1 or TRBD2 (6 bases each). Germline assignment: CDR1 ENHRY and CDR2 SYGVKD. V was clipped by 9 bases and J by 6 bases, with 15 bases between them. CDR3 size: 12 residues. The CDR3 here is CAINVQGGEQYF. CDR3 DNA sequence: TGTGCCATTAATGTACAGGGAGGCGAGCAGTACTTC.

This chain links TRBV14 with TRBJ2-2; 7 bases are a match to TRBD1. Trimming took 2 bases from V and 1 from J; bases not matched to a gene: 4. The germline V gene encodes CDR1 SGHDN and CDR2 FVKESK. This CDR3 contains 16 residues. The CDR3 protein is CASSQWTGLNTGELFF. In DNA, the CDR3 is TGTGCCAGCAGCCAATGGACAGGCTTGAACACCGGGGAGCTGTTTTTT. Looking up the rest from reference TRBV14 and TRBJ2-2 gives the full variable domain: EAGVTQFPSHSVIEKGQTVTLRCDPISGHDNLYWYRRVMGKEIKFLLHFVKESKQDESGMPNNRFLAERTGGTYSTLKVQPAELEDSGVYFCASSQWTGLNTGELFFGEGSRLTVL.